This note documents a single T cell receptor beta chain sequence. The germline CDR1 and CDR2 sequences are SGDLS and YYNGEE. V lost 3 bases, J lost 6 bases, and 7 bases stayed unmatched. The CDR3 extends over 15 amino acids. PCR involved 60 Vbeta and 13 Jbeta primers. Data came from immunoSEQ multiplex PCR; TCRdb stores just in-frame clones and leaves some out. Among some 180,000 clones listed, 82% were seen once. This sample was taken from a study of cytomegalovirus exposure and HLA in healthy donors. Sequencing was done on a sample of PBMCs. The TCR was taken from a man aged 40-55 years in good health and CMV-seronegative. The chain employs TRBV9 and TRBJ2-2; 8 nucleotides line up with TRBD1. The CDR3 reads CASSATGVMAGELFF. CDR3 nucleotides: TGTGCCAGCAGCGCGACAGGGGTAATGGCCGGGGAGCTGTTTTTT.